The 2 T cell receptor beta chains below were found in one sample sequenced in a study of cytomegalovirus exposure and HLA in healthy donors. TCRdb keeps only in-frame clones here, not all; method: immunoSEQ multiplex PCR. This sample has roughly 90,000 clones, with roughly 85% found just once. Sequencing used PBMCs. All receptors come from a man aged 18 to 29 in good health and CMV-seropositive.

The chain couples TRBV18 to TRBJ2-3; 7 nucleotides line up with TRBD1. Per the germline V gene, CDR1 is KGHSH and CDR2 is LQKENI. The CDR3 contains 14 residues. J gave up 6 bases and V 3 bases, and 6 bases lay outside the gene matches. The CDR3 loop is CASSPRGGDDTQYF. The CDR3 region has the DNA TGTGCCAGCTCACCTAGAGGGGGCGACGATACGCAGTATTTT.

This clone has a handful of counts. V usage is TRBV7-2 and J usage is TRBJ2-7, with 7 bases fitting TRBD2. Per the germline V gene, CDR1 is SGHTA and CDR2 is FQGNSA. The CDR3 loop spans 12 amino acids. V shed 8 bases and J 2 bases; nucleotides not matched to a gene: 3. The CDR3 reads CASGRETYEQYF. The CDR3 coding sequence is TGTGCCAGCGGGAGGGAGACCTACGAGCAGTACTTC.